One and the same sample provided the 28 T cell receptor beta chains below, sequenced in a study of T cells after yellow fever vaccination. TCRdb re-derived calls from the 5' RACE reads in MiXCR, one entry per CDR3 protein. The sample shows approximately 450,000 distinct CDR3 sequences, roughly a sixth of them seen only once. The sequences come from PBMCs, collected before the yellow fever booster vaccination. These receptors were collected from a man younger than 30 who received the YFV17D yellow fever vaccine.

This chain joins TRBV5-6 and TRBJ2-2, with 8 bases that match TRBD1. The germline CDR1 and CDR2 sequences are SGHDT and YYEEEE. The CDR3 has 15 residues. Losses at the gene ends were 3 bases for V and 3 bases for J; bases not matched to a gene: 4. The CDR3 protein is CASSSDREDTGELFF. For the CDR3, the DNA is TGTGCCAGCAGCTCGGACAGGGAAGACACCGGGGAGCTGTTTTTT. Full variable domain (outside the CDR3, taken from reference TRBV5-6 and TRBJ2-2): DAGVTQSPTHLIKTRGQQVTLRCSPKSGHDTVSWYQQALGQGPQFIFQYYEEEERQRGNFPDRFSGHQFPNYSSELNVNALLLGDSALYLCASSSDREDTGELFFGEGSRLTVL.

The rearrangement joins TRBV7-6 to TRBJ2-1; D may be TRBD1 or TRBD2 (6 bases each). Trimming cost V 3 bases and J 5 bases, with 20 bases left between them. Germline V gene data show CDR1 as SGHVS and CDR2 as FNYEAQ. The CDR3 sequence is 17 residues long. The CDR3 bases are TGTGCCAGCAGCTTGAGTACGGTGGGGGGCTCTGACAATGAGCAGTTCTTC. Amino acids: CASSLSTVGGSDNEQFF.

In its sample, this clonotype was seen a few times. The chain couples TRBV6-5 to TRBJ2-5; D is ambiguous. The germline V gene encodes CDR1 MNHEY and CDR2 SVGAGI. V lost 5 bases and J lost 5, with 18 bases in between. This CDR3 spans 15 amino acids. CDR3 residues: CASSQPPAYRETQYF. CDR3 in DNA: TGTGCCAGCAGTCAACCCCCGGCCTATAGGGAGACCCAGTACTTC.

This clonotype was observed a handful of times. The chain has TRBV4-1 and TRBJ2-5; 8 bases fit TRBD2. V was clipped by 3 bases and J by 5 bases; unmatched bases: 5. The CDR3 is 14 amino acids. Germline loops: CDR1 MGHRA, CDR2 YSYEKL. The CDR3 protein is CASSQHGGAETQYF. The CDR3 DNA reads as TGCGCCAGCAGCCAGCACGGGGGGGCCGAGACCCAGTACTTC.

This clonotype showed up just a few times. The chain recombines TRBV7-2 with TRBJ1-5; TRBD1 might be the D (6 bases). The CDR3 extends over 16 amino acids. Trimming removed 1 base from V and 9 bases from J, with 19 bases in between. Germline V gene sequence: CDR1 SGHTA, CDR2 FQGNSA. The CDR3 DNA is TGTGCCAGCAGCTTAGGCACCCCCGTCCAGGGGACGCCCCAGCATTTT. Translation gives CASSLGTPVQGTPQHF.

The CDR3 reads CASSFGHNSNQPQHF. DNA of the CDR3: TGTGCCAGCAGCTTCGGACATAATAGCAATCAGCCCCAGCATTTT. V is TRBV6-6 and J is TRBJ1-5; tentative D call: TRBD1 (5 bases). V was clipped by 6 bases and J by 0 bases, with 12 bases between them. The CDR3 length is 15 residues. CDR1 is MNHNY, CDR2 SVGAGI, per germline (reference sequence).

This clonotype was seen only a few times. The chain couples TRBV20-1 to TRBJ1-4; TRBD1 matches at 8 bases. V was pared by 0 bases and J by 8 bases, with 5 bases of the junction left unmatched. CDR1 and CDR2 from the germline V gene are DFQATT and SNEGSKA (reference sequence). The CDR3 is 14 amino acids. The CDR3 sequence is CSARDPTGVEKLFF. CDR3 nucleotides: TGCAGTGCTAGAGATCCGACAGGGGTCGAAAAACTGTTTTTT.

V is TRBV27 and J is TRBJ1-2; TRBD1 agrees at 8 bases. CDR1 is MNHEY, CDR2 SMNVEV, per germline (reference sequence). Unmatched junction bases numbered 6, after V lost 3 bases and J lost 6 bases. This CDR3 contains 14 residues. The chain's CDR3 is CASSFRTGIHGYTF. The CDR3 DNA is TGTGCCAGCAGTTTTCGGACAGGGATTCATGGCTACACCTTC.

V is TRBV27 and J is TRBJ1-2; perhaps TRBD1 as D (5 bases). Between the trimmed V and J ends, which lost 4 bases and 7 bases, there was a span of 13 bases. This CDR3 region has 13 residues. From germline, CDR1 is MNHEY and CDR2 SMNVEV (reference sequence). The CDR3 sequence is CASSSQEGFGYTF. CDR3 bases: TGTGCCAGCAGTTCCCAGGAGGGGTTTGGCTACACCTTC.

About this clonotype: An end of the junction differs from the germline gene, which may be a read error. The V and J genes are TRBV7-2 and TRBJ2-7, with 8 bases fitting TRBD2. Germline V gene lookup returns CDR1 SGHTA and CDR2 FQGNSA. The CDR3 is 14 amino acids. The CDR3 protein is CASRRGLASHEQYF. The CDR3 bases are TGTGCCAGCAGACGTGGACTAGCCTCCCACGAGCAGTACTTC.

The V call is TRBV6-2 or TRBV6-3, the J call TRBJ2-1, with 10 bases fitting TRBD2. Germline CDR1 and CDR2: MNHEY and SVGEGT. There are 19 residues in the CDR3. J was trimmed by 3 bases and V by 6 bases; bases with no gene match: 17. CDR3 DNA sequence: TGTGCCAGCAGGGGGATAGCGGGGGGCTCTCGCGTAATCTACAATGAGCAGTTCTTC. Its translation is CASRGIAGGSRVIYNEQFF.

The chain employs TRBV6-1 and TRBJ1-3; D unresolved. This CDR3 region has 13 residues. V was pared by 8 bases and J by 0 bases, with 8 bases between. Germline V gives CDR1 MNHNS, CDR2 SASEGT. Here the CDR3 reads CASCLNSGNTIYF. The CDR3 DNA reads TGTGCCAGCTGCTTAAACTCTGGAAACACCATATATTTT.

This clonotype was seen more than once but under ten times. This chain joins TRBV29-1 and TRBJ2-1; D might be TRBD1 (6 bases). With 4 bases removed from V and 4 bases from J, the gap between germline ends came to 14 bases. This CDR3 comprises 14 residues. Germline loops: CDR1 SQVTM, CDR2 ANQGSEA. In nucleotides, the CDR3 is TGCAGCGTTGGATCGAGTGACAGGTACAATGAGCAGTTCTTC. As protein: CSVGSSDRYNEQFF.

This clonotype was seen more than once but under ten times. V usage is TRBV5-1 and J usage is TRBJ2-6, with a possible D match to TRBD1 (6 bases). The V end lost 4 bases, the J end lost 5 bases, and 22 bases lay between the germline ends. Germline V gene data show CDR1 as SGHRS and CDR2 as YFSETQ. The length of the CDR3 is 18 residues. The CDR3, as DNA: TGCGCCAGCAGCCCACGGACAGTCCCTTGGGAAAGGGCCAACGTCCTGACTTTC. Amino acid sequence: CASSPRTVPWERANVLTF.

This clonotype has at least ten counts. A junction boundary mismatches the germline segment, possibly from a read error. The chain recombines TRBV12-3 or TRBV12-4 with TRBJ2-5; weak D call: TRBD2 (5 bases). The CDR3 runs to 13 residues. The CDR3 nucleotides read TGCGCCAGCTCAAGGACTGGCCAAGAGACCCAGTACTTC. Its protein product is CASSRTGQETQYF.

The chain links TRBV7-7 to TRBJ2-1; D might be TRBD2 (7 bases). This CDR3 is 14 amino acids long. Germline assignment: CDR1 SSHAT and CDR2 FNYEAQ (reference sequence). The V end was cut by 5 bases, the J end by 6 bases, with 14 bases between. The CDR3 loop is CASSPGGHFNEQFF. The DNA of the CDR3 is TGTGCCAGCAGCCCCGGGGGGCATTTCAATGAGCAGTTCTTC.

This clonotype showed up just a few times. The genes are TRBV6-5 and TRBJ2-5, with 10 bases lining up with TRBD2. The ends lost 5 bases at V and 5 bases at J; junction bases unmatched: 11. This CDR3 region has 16 residues. The germline V gene encodes CDR1 MNHEY and CDR2 SVGAGI. The CDR3, as DNA: TGTGCCAGCAGTCTGGACCTAGCGGGGGTCGAGGAGACCCAGTACTTC. Its translation: CASSLDLAGVEETQYF.

This clonotype was seen a single time. The V call is TRBV5-1, the J call TRBJ1-5; 9 positions agree with TRBD1. The V gene's germline CDR1 is SGHRS and CDR2 YFSETQ. The CDR3 runs to 15 residues. V lost 4 bases and J lost 8; bases outside the gene matches: 10. The CDR3 reads CASSLGTGRGEPQHF. The CDR3 bases are TGCGCCAGCAGCCTAGGGACAGGGAGGGGGGAGCCCCAGCATTTT.

The chain is built from TRBV10-3 and TRBJ2-7; TRBD1 agrees at 8 bases. The CDR3 covers 15 residues. Germline V gene lookup returns CDR1 ENHRY and CDR2 SYGVKD. V gave up 5 bases and J gave up 2 bases; unmatched junction bases: 8. CDR3 protein: CAISTQGTGAYEQYF. DNA for the CDR3: TGTGCCATCAGTACCCAAGGGACAGGTGCCTACGAGCAGTACTTC.

The CDR3 nucleotides are TGTGCCAGCAGCTTTGGGCGCTCCTACGAGCAGTACTTC. The encoded protein is CASSFGRSYEQYF. The rearrangement joins TRBV27 to TRBJ2-7; D gene uncertain. This CDR3 comprises 13 residues. Trimming stripped 6 bases from V and 0 bases from J, with 9 bases between. Per the germline V gene, CDR1 is MNHEY and CDR2 is SMNVEV (reference sequence).

A few counts support this clonotype. The rearrangement links TRBV20-1 to TRBJ2-5; 10 bases line up with TRBD2. The CDR3 length is 15 residues. Per germline, CDR1 DFQATT and CDR2 SNEGSKA (reference sequence). After removal of 3 bases from V and 2 bases from J, the junction contained 6 bases not matched to a gene. The CDR3 spells CSASGLAGEQETQYF. DNA for the CDR3: TGCAGTGCTAGTGGTCTAGCGGGGGAGCAAGAGACCCAGTACTTC.

The CDR3 bases are TGTGCCAGCAGCTCGCAGGGACTAGCGGGGACAGATACGCAGTATTTT. Its protein product is CASSSQGLAGTDTQYF. The rearrangement links TRBV11-2 to TRBJ2-3; 13 bases are shared with TRBD2. Germline V gene sequence: CDR1 SGHAT, CDR2 FQNNGV. The CDR3 is made up of 16 amino acids. The V segment lost 4 bases and the J segment 3 bases; nucleotides outside the gene matches: 4.

The chain carries TRBV6-1 and TRBJ2-3; D not resolved. Germline V gene data show CDR1 as MNHNS and CDR2 as SASEGT. This CDR3 is 12 amino acids long. Trimming left V 4 bases short and J 5 bases short, with 7 bases between. CDR3 in DNA: TGTGCCAGCAGTGTTGGGATAGATACGCAGTATTTT. It codes for CASSVGIDTQYF.

The V and J genes are TRBV27 and TRBJ1-4; D call uncertain. V dropped 11 bases and J dropped 8 bases, with 21 bases sitting between them. Germline CDR1 and CDR2: MNHEY and SMNVEV (reference sequence). The CDR3 extends over 14 amino acids. As DNA, the CDR3 is TGTGCCCCCCCGGGAGGGCGAAGCCCCGAAAAACTGTTTTTT. Its protein product is CAPPGGRSPEKLFF.

This chain joins TRBV7-9 and TRBJ1-1, with 8 bases matching TRBD1. This CDR3 has 14 amino acids. The germline CDR1 and CDR2 sequences are SEHNR and FQNEAQ (reference sequence). The V and J ends lost 5 bases and 3 bases, in that order; junction bases with no gene match: 5. CDR3 coding DNA: TGTGCCAGCAGCACAGGGGGTTGGGACACTGAAGCTTTCTTT. Translated, it gives CASSTGGWDTEAFF. Supplemented by reference TRBV7-9 and TRBJ1-1, the full variable domain reads DTGVSQNPRHKITKRGQNVTFRCDPISEHNRLYWYRQTLGQGPEFLTYFQNEAQLEKSRLLSDRFSAERPKGSFSTLEIQRTEQGDSAMYLCASSTGGWDTEAFFGQGTRLTVV.

The chain joins TRBV7-9 to TRBJ2-6; D gene uncertain. CDR3 size: 13 residues. The germline gives CDR1 SEHNR, CDR2 FQNEAQ (reference sequence). V lost 7 bases, J lost 0 bases, and 4 bases lay in between. CDR3 DNA: TGTGCCAGCATCAACTCTGGGGCCAACGTCCTGACTTTC. Translation gives CASINSGANVLTF.

This clonotype has a handful of counts. The chain links TRBV20-1 to TRBJ1-2; D remains unclear. The CDR3 totals 12 residues. The germline V gene encodes CDR1 DFQATT and CDR2 SNEGSKA (reference sequence). V lost 5 bases and J 0 bases, leaving 7 bases between the germline ends. Here the CDR3 DNA reads TGCAGTGCTTACCGAGCTAACTATGGCTACACCTTC. It codes for CSAYRANYGYTF.

The rearrangement uses TRBV24-1 and TRBJ2-1, with 7 bases that match TRBD2. CDR3 length: 15 residues. Germline V lookup: CDR1 KGHDR, CDR2 SFDVKD. V gave up 3 bases and J gave up 7 bases; unmatched junction bases: 8. CDR3: CATSDPSGGRNEQFF. The CDR3 nucleotides are TGTGCCACCAGTGATCCATCGGGGGGTAGGAATGAGCAGTTCTTC.